One sample yielded the 9 T cell receptor beta chains listed below, sequenced in a study of cytomegalovirus exposure and HLA in healthy donors. The PCR ran on 60 Vbeta and 13 Jbeta primers. Sequenced by immunoSEQ multiplex PCR; TCRdb stores in-frame clones only, minus some. The sample holds some 150,000 clones, 60% to 85% seen once. Sequencing was done on a sample of PBMCs. The source is a female donor in good health and CMV-seropositive.

This chain links TRBV30 with TRBJ1-3; TRBD1 might be the D (6 bases). This CDR3 contains 13 residues. CDR1 is GTSNPN and CDR2 is SVGIG in the germline V gene (reference sequence). The V end was cut by 4 bases, the J end by 2 bases, with 9 bases between. CDR3 DNA: TGTGCCTGGAAGGCAGGGGCTGGAAACACCATATATTTT. This codes for CAWKAGAGNTIYF.

The V and J genes are TRBV5-1 and TRBJ1-1; a weak D match, TRBD1 (6 bases). Per germline, CDR1 SGHRS and CDR2 YFSETQ. V lost 5 bases to trimming and J lost 6 bases, with 11 bases between them. This CDR3 has 12 amino acids. The CDR3 region is CASRLTGSEAFF. The CDR3 DNA sequence: TGCGCCAGCAGACTAACAGGGTCTGAAGCTTTCTTT.

The chain couples TRBV19 to TRBJ1-1, with TRBD1 matching over 10 bases. The junction had 5 bases not matched to a gene; V was cut back by 5 bases and J by 5 bases. This CDR3 is 14 amino acids long. Per the germline V gene, CDR1 is LNHDA and CDR2 is SQIVND (reference sequence). The CDR3 sequence: CASSQDRGRTEAFF. DNA of the CDR3: TGTGCCAGTAGTCAAGACAGGGGGCGAACTGAAGCTTTCTTT.

This clone occurred a few times. At one end, the junction sequence differs from germline, possibly due to a read error. The J gene is TRBJ2-1, the V gene TRBV6-1; 7 bases map to TRBD2. The CDR3 is 17 amino acids. The V gene's germline CDR1 is MNHNS and CDR2 SASEGT. The CDR3, as DNA: TGTGCCATCAGTGAGTATTCCGGAAGCGGGGCCTACAATGAGCAGTTCTTC. Amino acid sequence: CAISEYSGSGAYNEQFF.

V is TRBV10-3 and J is TRBJ1-1; no clear D gene. Deletions cut 6 bases from V and 7 bases from J, with 21 bases between. The CDR3 is 15 residues long. Per germline, CDR1 ENHRY and CDR2 SYGVKD. CDR3 nucleotides: TGTGCCATCAGGGACTTTAGCCCCCAGAGAGGTGAAGCTTTCTTT. This gives the protein CAIRDFSPQRGEAFF.

V usage is TRBV25-1 and J usage is TRBJ1-4, with D unresolved. Trimming removed 6 bases from V and 3 bases from J, with 8 bases in between. From germline, CDR1 is MGHDK and CDR2 SYGVNS. The CDR3 runs to 13 residues. The CDR3 nucleotides are TGTGCCAGCAGGCGGGGTCCTAATGAAAAACTGTTTTTT. Its protein product is CASRRGPNEKLFF.

The rearrangement links TRBV2 to TRBJ1-2, with D possibly TRBD1 on 5 matching bases. Trimming took 5 bases from V and 0 from J, leaving 10 bases between them. The CDR3 extends over 14 amino acids. The V gene's germline CDR1 is SNHLY and CDR2 FYNNEI. The CDR3 DNA reads as TGTGCCAGCAGTTCCCGACAGTCTAACTATGGCTACACCTTC. Its protein product is CASSSRQSNYGYTF.

The chain joins TRBV7-9 to TRBJ1-2, with D unclear. The CDR3 is 14 residues long. Between the trimmed V and J ends, which lost 1 base and 13 bases, there was a span of 19 bases. Germline lookup yields CDR1 SEHNR and CDR2 FQNEAQ (reference sequence). This chain's CDR3 is CASSLGTLSEKCTF. The CDR3, as DNA: TGTGCCAGCAGCTTAGGGACTCTGAGTGAAAAGTGCACCTTC.

V gene TRBV7-3 combines with J gene TRBJ1-5, with TRBD1 matching over 12 bases. The CDR3 sequence is 19 residues long. The V gene end was trimmed by 0 bases and the J gene end by 7 bases; junction bases not matched to a gene: 13. The germline V gene has CDR1 SGHTA and CDR2 FQGTGA. For the CDR3, the DNA is TGTGCCAGCAGCTTAACCGCCCGGGACAGGGGGCGTTCAGACCAGCCCCAGCATTTT. Amino acid sequence: CASSLTARDRGRSDQPQHF.